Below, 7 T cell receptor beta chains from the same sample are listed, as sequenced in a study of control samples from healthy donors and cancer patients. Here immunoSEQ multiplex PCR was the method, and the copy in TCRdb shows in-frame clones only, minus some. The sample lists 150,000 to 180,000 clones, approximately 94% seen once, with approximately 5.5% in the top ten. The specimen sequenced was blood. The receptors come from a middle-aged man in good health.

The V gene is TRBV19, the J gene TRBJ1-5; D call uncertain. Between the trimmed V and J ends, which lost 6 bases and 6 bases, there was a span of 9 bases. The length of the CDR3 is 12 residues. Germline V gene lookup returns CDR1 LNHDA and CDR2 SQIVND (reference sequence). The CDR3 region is CASREGSQPQHF. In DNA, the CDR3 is TGTGCCAGTAGGGAGGGTAGTCAGCCCCAGCATTTT. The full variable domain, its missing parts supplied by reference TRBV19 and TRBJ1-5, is DGGITQSPKYLFRKEGQNVTLSCEQNLNHDAMYWYRQDPGQGLRLIYYSQIVNDFQKGDIAEGYSVSREKKESFPLTVTSAQKNPTAFYLCASREGSQPQHFGDGTRLSIL.

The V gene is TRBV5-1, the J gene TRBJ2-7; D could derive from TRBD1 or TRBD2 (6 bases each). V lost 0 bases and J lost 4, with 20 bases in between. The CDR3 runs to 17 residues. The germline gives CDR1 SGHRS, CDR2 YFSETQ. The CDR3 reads CASSLEVTGAPWYEQYF. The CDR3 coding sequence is TGCGCCAGCAGCTTGGAAGTGACGGGGGCTCCTTGGTACGAGCAGTACTTC.

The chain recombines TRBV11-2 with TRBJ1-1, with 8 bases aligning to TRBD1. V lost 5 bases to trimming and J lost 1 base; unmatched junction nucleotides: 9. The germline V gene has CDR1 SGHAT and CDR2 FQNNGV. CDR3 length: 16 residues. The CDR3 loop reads CASSPYTGGRNTEAFF. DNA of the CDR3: TGTGCCAGCAGCCCTTATACAGGGGGACGGAACACTGAAGCTTTCTTT. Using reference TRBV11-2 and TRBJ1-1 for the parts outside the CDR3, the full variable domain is EAGVAQSPRYKIIEKRQSVAFWCNPISGHATLYWYQQILGQGPKLLIQFQNNGVVDDSQLPKDRFSAERLKGVDSTLKIQPAKLEDSAVYLCASSPYTGGRNTEAFFGQGTRLTVV.

The CDR3 DNA reads as TGTGCCAGCAGCTGGGGGTCCAGGGGTGCCCAAGAGACCCAGTACTTC. It encodes CASSWGSRGAQETQYF. J is TRBJ2-5 and V is TRBV5-6; possible D gene TRBD1, 6 bases. The length of the CDR3 is 16 residues. The germline gives CDR1 SGHDT, CDR2 YYEEEE. With 3 bases removed from V and 1 base from J, the gap between germline ends came to 16 bases.

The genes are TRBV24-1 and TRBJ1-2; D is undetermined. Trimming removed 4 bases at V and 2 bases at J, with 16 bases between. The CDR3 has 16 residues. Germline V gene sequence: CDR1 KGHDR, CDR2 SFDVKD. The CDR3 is CATSDRDTSGNYGYTF. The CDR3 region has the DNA TGTGCCACCAGTGACCGAGACACTTCCGGGAACTATGGCTACACCTTC.

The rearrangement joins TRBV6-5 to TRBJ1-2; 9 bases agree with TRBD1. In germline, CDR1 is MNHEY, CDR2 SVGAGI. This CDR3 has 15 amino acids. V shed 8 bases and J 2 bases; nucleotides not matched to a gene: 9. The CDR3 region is CASWEPGQGNYGYTF. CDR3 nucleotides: TGTGCCAGCTGGGAACCCGGACAGGGGAACTATGGCTACACCTTC.

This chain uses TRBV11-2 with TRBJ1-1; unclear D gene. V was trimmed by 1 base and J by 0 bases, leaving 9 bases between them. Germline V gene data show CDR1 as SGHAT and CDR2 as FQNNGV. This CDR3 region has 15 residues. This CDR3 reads CASSLVPGLNTEAFF. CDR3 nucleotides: TGTGCCAGCAGCTTAGTCCCAGGTCTGAACACTGAAGCTTTCTTT.